This T cell receptor (beta chain) was found in a study of CD8+CD57+ T cells in acquired aplastic anemia. TCR beta VDJ combinations and CDR3 sequences were profiled from genomic DNA. TCRdb reanalysed the reads using MiXCR and keeps one entry per CDR3 protein. The top ten clones hold approximately 16% of a sample with about 190,000 distinct CDR3 sequences, roughly half of them seen once. Looked up from germline, CDR1 is SQVTM and CDR2 is ANQGSEA. Trimming took off 7 bases at V and 0 bases at J, with 13 bases between the two ends. This CDR3 is built from 13 residues. Specimen: sorted CD4+, CD8+, or CD8+CD57+ T cells (not recorded which) from PBMCs. The J gene is TRBJ2-7, the V gene TRBV29-1; a possible D gene is TRBD1 (5 bases). This TCR was sampled from a human donor in good health, serving as a control. CDR3 nucleotide sequence: TGCAGCGCTCGACAGTTGAGCTCCTACGAGCAGTACTTC. Its protein product is CSARQLSSYEQYF.